This T cell receptor beta chain was identified during a study of beta chain features in type 1 diabetes listed by TCRdb under 2018. For the study in its entirety: Mean age, gender distribution, total cell number and subset yield did not differ between patients and healthy donors. In the study, TCRB repertoires of sorted circulating CD4+ T cell subsets from recently diagnosed type 1 diabetes patients were compared with those of matched healthy donors. A total of roughly 99 million sorted cells were examined across all samples, and the number of cells per subset was strongly correlated with RNA yield. Naive and central memory subsets were obtained from all 30 or so donors, but regulatory and stem cell-like memory subsets were isolated from only 8 patients and roughly 8 healthy donors.

As to this clone: Its recognized antigen is unknown. Qualities for individual bases were not recorded, and no much larger clone is one base off.

Study-wide findings and limitations: Naive, central memory and regulatory TCRB repertoires appeared to be more alike among patients than among healthy donors. Patients with type 1 diabetes made fewer insertions and deleted more nucleotides at VDJ recombination sites, implying thymic rearrangement abnormalities. PCR may preferentially amplify shorter templates, but because patient and control samples were amplified and corrected together, any resulting skew would affect both groups equally. In all four CD4+ subsets, TCRB CDR3 length was moderately but significantly shorter in type 1 diabetes patients. Because the HLA sub-analyses included only small numbers of individuals, any influence of HLA type on TCRB rearrangement was left unresolved. Because cDNA was sequenced instead of genomic DNA, activated cells with high expression could be over-represented, although the groups did not differ in activation or CD3 levels.

The entire amount of isolated RNA was reverse transcribed using the High Capacity cDNA Reverse Transcription Kit, so the sequenced TCRB transcripts were expressed ones. Naive, central memory and regulatory T cell samples underwent deep immunoSEQ sequencing, averaging roughly 3.5 million total reads per sample. Sorted cells were lysed in RLT buffer and RNA was extracted with DNase-treated RNeasy Micro or Mini kits, depending on cell number. Each cell subset was processed separately to prevent cross-contamination, with patient and healthy donor samples processed together. Using the immunoSEQ multiplex PCR, TCRB sequences were amplified from cDNA into 87-bp fragments spanning the CDR3 region. Sequencing of the amplicons was performed on the Illumina HiSeq platform. On the study's bioinformatics: Synthetic template baselines were used to correct PCR bias computationally, reads within Hamming distance 2 were collapsed together, and singletons that could not be merged were discarded. Reads were aligned against IMGT to assign V, D and J genes, CDR3 length and insertions or deletions at six rearrangement sites. Within each subset, clonotype counts were normalized to the number of sorted cells before true diversity and Gini coefficients were calculated with the tcR R package. The overlap coefficient, calculated on TCRB nucleotide sequences, was used to quantify repertoire sharing. Out-of-frame TCRB sequences from naive cells were analyzed to stand in for the pre-selection repertoire. What TCRdb holds here is the immuneACCESS table cut down to in-frame rearrangements. Part of the clones is not present; checked against another copy, under half of the missing clones reflect an unresolved V gene, and the others are unexplained. V and J calls and clone size are copied from that table; D and trimming were computed from the DNA. The table for this sample lists some 150,000 clones; about 9.4% of them were counted only once. Less than 1.5% of the sample is taken by the ten largest.

V sheds 5 bases and J sheds 2 bases, leaving 10 bases between their ends. From cysteine to phenylalanine, the CDR3 is 13 amino acids long. Only the CDR3 portion is preserved as DNA: 39 bases, with reading frame beginning at the first base. CDR1 is given as SGHDT and CDR2 as YYEEEE, both from the germline V gene. A single peripheral blood draw of approximately 0.11 L on average was collected from each donor into heparinised tubes. Using a panel that included CD45RO, CCR7, CD25, CD127, CD95 and CD27, naive, central memory, regulatory and stem cell-like memory CD4+ T cells were sorted on a BD FACSAria II. A purity above 98% was achieved for all sorted populations. PBMCs were isolated immediately by Lymphoprep density gradient centrifugation and stained directly without culture. So that batch effects would be minimized, each experiment stained and sorted samples in pairs, pairing one healthy donor with one patient.

Sequenced sample: naive CD4+ T cells from blood. The sample's cell subset or site label, in plain terms: true naive CD4+ T cells. This clonotype was obtained from a man aged 18 to 30 in good health. Rearrangement joined TRBV5-6 to TRBJ1-2; the D gene cannot be resolved reliably. CDR3 loop: CASSKSRNYGYTF. The nucleotide sequence is given as TGTGCCAGCAGTAAAAGTCGGAACTATGGCTACACCTTC.